These 18 T cell receptor beta chains came from one sample sequenced in a study of blood T cell repertoires in COVID-19. Only in-frame clones appear in the TCRdb table, and some are missing; sequencing was by immunoSEQ multiplex PCR. Found here are 280,000 or so clones, around 85% of them singletons; the top ten hold roughly 6.2%. Specimen: PBMCs or T cells enriched from blood (not recorded which). The receptors originated from a woman in her forties who had recovered from COVID-19.

This clone appeared a single time. The V and J genes are TRBV15 and TRBJ2-2; 9 bases are a match to TRBD1. The CDR3 has 15 amino acids. V trimming: 1 base; J trimming: 4 bases; junction bases outside the gene matches: 1. CDR1 is LNHNV and CDR2 is YYDKDF in the germline V gene (reference sequence). The CDR3 DNA follows: TGTGCCACCAGCAGAGGGACAGGGGCCACCGGGGAGCTGTTTTTT. It translates to CATSRGTGATGELFF.

This chain joins TRBV12-3 or TRBV12-4 and TRBJ1-5; D gene uncertain. The CDR3 runs 13 residues. Trimming took 5 bases from V and 4 from J, leaving 9 bases between them. The DNA of the CDR3 is TGTGCCAGCAGTGCGATGTTTAATCAGCCCCAGCATTTT. It is translated as CASSAMFNQPQHF.

The CDR3, as DNA: TGCAGTGCTAGTAAAGGAGCCAGCGGGAGCCACAATGAGCAGTTCTTC. Translating it yields CSASKGASGSHNEQFF. The chain links TRBV20-1 to TRBJ2-1, with TRBD2 matching 8 bases. J was trimmed by 5 bases and V by 3 bases; bases with no gene match: 12. Germline CDR1 is DFQATT and CDR2 is SNEGSKA (reference sequence). The CDR3 is made up of 16 amino acids.

The rearrangement links TRBV10-3 to TRBJ2-7; perhaps TRBD2 as D (6 bases). The length of the CDR3 is 12 residues. The V gene lost 6 bases and the J gene lost 4 bases, with 10 bases spanning the gap. CDR1 and CDR2 from the germline V gene are ENHRY and SYGVKD. CDR3 residues: CAIRDGGYEQYF. The CDR3 DNA sequence: TGTGCCATCAGGGACGGGGGATACGAGCAGTACTTC.

The chain joins TRBV7-8 to TRBJ2-7, with TRBD1 as a possible D gene (5 bases). The CDR3 contains 14 residues. Germline CDR1 is SGHVS and CDR2 is FQNEAQ. Trimming removed 5 bases at V and 1 base at J, with 12 bases between. The CDR3 nucleotides read TGTGCCAGCAGCATCATGCAGGGATCCTACGAGCAGTACTTC. As protein: CASSIMQGSYEQYF.

This clone was recorded a few times. The V and J genes are TRBV9 and TRBJ2-1, with 8 bases aligning to TRBD2. V dropped 4 bases and J dropped 7; count of bases not matched to a gene: 4. This CDR3 contains 13 residues. Germline CDR1 reads SGDLS; CDR2 reads YYNGEE. CDR3 loop: CASSTSGLNEQFF. The CDR3 bases are TGTGCCAGCAGCACTAGCGGATTGAATGAGCAGTTCTTC.

About this clone: Other nucleotide sequences from this sample produce the same CDR3. The chain combines TRBV28 with TRBJ2-7; D is ambiguous. Germline CDR1 and CDR2: MDHEN and SYDVKM. This CDR3 region has 14 residues. The ends were cut back, 6 bases at V and 0 bases at J, with 12 bases in the middle. CDR3 sequence (DNA): TGTGCCAGCAGCCCCGGCGGCAGCTCCTACGAGCAGTACTTC. Amino acid sequence: CASSPGGSSYEQYF.

The chain recombines TRBV5-4 with TRBJ2-1, with 8 bases fitting TRBD2. The CDR3 has 13 residues. Germline values: CDR1 SGHNT, CDR2 YYREEE (reference sequence). Germline trimming cut 5 bases from V and 8 bases from J; bases unmatched to any gene: 6. The CDR3 sequence is CASSPGLAYEQFF. As DNA, the CDR3 is TGTGCCAGCAGTCCCGGACTAGCCTATGAGCAGTTCTTC.

This chain joins TRBV28 and TRBJ1-2; 8 positions match TRBD1. Germline loops: CDR1 MDHEN, CDR2 SYDVKM. V gave up 6 bases and J gave up 2 bases; unmatched junction bases: 8. There are 15 residues in the CDR3. The chain's CDR3 is CASSPGQVVNYGYTF. DNA for the CDR3: TGTGCCAGCAGCCCGGGACAGGTCGTCAACTATGGCTACACCTTC.

The V and J genes are TRBV5-4 and TRBJ1-2, with 7 bases identical to TRBD1. This CDR3 region has 14 residues. V was pared by 3 bases and J by 3 bases, with 5 bases of the junction left unmatched. Germline loops: CDR1 SGHNT, CDR2 YYREEE (reference sequence). CDR3 amino acids: CASSWPGTDYGYTF. CDR3 nucleotide sequence: TGTGCCAGCAGCTGGCCCGGGACAGACTATGGCTACACCTTC.

The chain combines TRBV28 with TRBJ1-5; tentative D call: TRBD1 (6 bases). The CDR3 consists of 17 residues. The germline V gene encodes CDR1 MDHEN and CDR2 SYDVKM. V was trimmed by 7 bases and J by 3 bases, leaving 22 bases between them. The CDR3 DNA reads as TGTGCCAGCAAGACAGGACATCCGCCCCGGGACAATCAGCCCCAGCATTTT. This sequence encodes CASKTGHPPRDNQPQHF. The whole variable domain, filled in from reference TRBV28 and TRBJ1-5, reads DVKVTQSSRYLVKRTGEKVFLECVQDMDHENMFWYRQDPGLGLRLIYFSYDVKMKEKGDIPEGYSVSREKKERFSLILESASTNQTSMYLCASKTGHPPRDNQPQHFGDGTRLSIL.

The CDR3 DNA sequence: TGTGCCAGCAGACCTTCTAGCGGGAGGACCGGGGAGCTGTTTTTT. This codes for CASRPSSGRTGELFF. V usage is TRBV6-4 and J usage is TRBJ2-2; 11 nucleotides agree with TRBD2. This CDR3 comprises 15 residues. With V trimmed by 6 bases and J by 5 bases, 5 bases remained unmatched. Germline CDR1 reads MRHNA; CDR2 reads SNTAGT.

The chain recombines TRBV5-1 with TRBJ2-1, with D possibly matching TRBD2 (6 bases). The CDR3 sequence is 15 residues long. Germline V CDR1 and CDR2: SGHRS, YFSETQ. The V and J ends lost 3 bases and 1 base respectively, with 11 bases between them. CDR3 loop: CASSSSGQSYNEQFF. CDR3 DNA sequence: TGCGCCAGCAGCTCGAGCGGGCAATCCTACAATGAGCAGTTCTTC.

The gene calls are TRBV7-2 and TRBJ2-2; D is undetermined. The V gene's germline CDR1 is SGHTA and CDR2 FQGNSA. With 0 bases removed from V and 4 bases from J, the gap between germline ends came to 9 bases. The CDR3 loop spans 15 amino acids. Here the CDR3 DNA reads TGTGCCAGCAGCTTAGCAGCAACCCCCACCGGGGAGCTGTTTTTT. Residues: CASSLAATPTGELFF.

V and J are TRBV18 and TRBJ2-6; 7 bases are shared with TRBD1. This CDR3 region has 17 residues. Germline V gene lookup returns CDR1 KGHSH and CDR2 LQKENI. Trimming at V came to 5 bases and at J to 2 bases, leaving 9 bases not matched to a gene. CDR3 DNA: TGTGCCAGCTCAATAACGACAGGGCGGACTGGGGCCAACGTCCTGACTTTC. This sequence encodes CASSITTGRTGANVLTF.

The CDR3 region is CASSHRDRAQETQYF. The CDR3 DNA reads as TGTGCCAGCAGCCACCGGGACAGGGCTCAAGAGACCCAGTACTTC. V gene TRBV6-2 or TRBV6-3 combines with J gene TRBJ2-5; TRBD1 aligns across 9 bases. This CDR3 comprises 15 residues. The V gene end was trimmed by 6 bases and the J gene end by 2 bases; junction bases not matched to a gene: 7. Germline CDR1 reads MNHEY; CDR2 reads SVGEGT.

The chain combines TRBV5-8 with TRBJ1-1; a weak D match, TRBD1 (5 bases). The CDR3 is 13 residues long. CDR1 SGHTS and CDR2 YDEGEE come from the germline V gene. The V end lost 4 bases, the J end lost 1 base, and 8 bases lay between the germline ends. The CDR3 protein is CASSGDRNTEAFF. CDR3 DNA: TGTGCCAGCAGCGGAGACAGGAACACTGAAGCTTTCTTT. Looking up the rest from reference TRBV5-8 and TRBJ1-1 gives the full variable domain: EAGVTQSPTHLIKTRGQQATLRCSPISGHTSVYWYQQALGLGLQFLLWYDEGEERNRGNFPPRFSGRQFPNYSSELNVNALELEDSALYLCASSGDRNTEAFFGQGTRLTVV.

The J gene is TRBJ2-2, the V gene TRBV19, with 11 bases identical to TRBD2. Per the germline V gene, CDR1 is LNHDA and CDR2 is SQIVND (reference sequence). V was pared by 6 bases and J by 4 bases, with 16 bases of the junction left unmatched. This CDR3 is built from 19 residues. CDR3 nucleotide sequence: TGTGCCAGTAGCTCTAGCGGGAGGCGGGGGGAGGGGAGCACCGGGGAGCTGTTTTTT. It specifies CASSSSGRRGEGSTGELFF.